This record looks at one TCR beta chain sequence and its context. TCRdb keeps only in-frame clones here, not all; method: immunoSEQ multiplex PCR. Here the sample spans about 190,000 clones, around 87% being singletons. There are 13 residues in the CDR3. The V gene's germline CDR1 is LNHDA and CDR2 SQIVND (reference sequence). V was pared by 8 bases and J by 3 bases, with 14 bases between. This sample was taken from a study of blood T cell repertoires in COVID-19. Overall study: Symptom resolution, clearance, or two negative PCRs marked donors in Cohort 3 as recovered.

This chain uses TRBV19 with TRBJ2-7; D possibly corresponds to TRBD1 (6 bases). Sequencing used PBMCs or T cells enriched from blood (not recorded which). The receptor was derived from a woman aged 40 to 50 in a cohort exposed to, infected with or recovered from COVID-19 (not recorded which). The CDR3 loop reads CASGLGAIYEQYF. In DNA form, the CDR3 reads TGTGCCAGTGGCCTGGGGGCGATCTACGAGCAGTACTTC.